This T cell receptor (beta chain) originates from a study of T cell responses to AZD1222 COVID-19 vaccine. Study-wide points: Most donors were white British, females outnumbered males, and clonal diversity was possibly underestimated.

The length of the CDR3 is 13 residues. V lost 8 bases, J lost 4 bases, and 15 bases lay in between. In germline, CDR1 is GTSNPN, CDR2 SVGIG (reference sequence). Sequencing was performed with immunoSEQ multiplex PCR; in TCRdb, only in-frame clones are kept and a portion is missing. The sample has some 130,000 clones, 84% seen once. As for this clone: What it recognizes is unknown.

Source: peripheral blood, taken on day 0 of AZD1222 vaccination. The receptor's source is an adult in good health. This chain joins TRBV30 and TRBJ2-1; D is undetermined. The CDR3 protein is CAQTESLYNEQFF. CDR3 in DNA: TGTGCCCAAACAGAAAGTTTATACAATGAGCAGTTCTTC. The complete variable domain, with remaining parts taken from reference TRBV30 and TRBJ2-1, reads SQTIHQWPATLVQPVGSPLSLECTVEGTSNPNLYWYRQAAGRGLQLLFYSVGIGQISSEVPQNLSASRPQDRQFILSSKKLLLSDSGFYLCAQTESLYNEQFFGPGTRLTVL.